The present TCR beta chain was sequenced within a study of blood T cell repertoires in COVID-19. J lost 1 base, V lost 2 bases, and 5 bases had no gene match. Germline loops: CDR1 MNHNS, CDR2 SASEGT. This CDR3 contains 16 residues. TCRdb's copy holds only in-frame clones and misses some; the assay was immunoSEQ multiplex PCR. Of fewer than 250,000 clones listed, more than 75% were seen once; the top ten hold roughly 3%. The specimen was peripheral blood. The chain carries TRBV6-1 and TRBJ2-1, with 7 bases lining up with TRBD1. The TCR comes from a man between 60 and 75 years old with acute or convalescent COVID-19. In nucleotides, the CDR3 is TGTGCCAGCAGTGAACGGACAGGCTTTTCCTACAATGAGCAGTTCTTC. Translating gives CASSERTGFSYNEQFF.